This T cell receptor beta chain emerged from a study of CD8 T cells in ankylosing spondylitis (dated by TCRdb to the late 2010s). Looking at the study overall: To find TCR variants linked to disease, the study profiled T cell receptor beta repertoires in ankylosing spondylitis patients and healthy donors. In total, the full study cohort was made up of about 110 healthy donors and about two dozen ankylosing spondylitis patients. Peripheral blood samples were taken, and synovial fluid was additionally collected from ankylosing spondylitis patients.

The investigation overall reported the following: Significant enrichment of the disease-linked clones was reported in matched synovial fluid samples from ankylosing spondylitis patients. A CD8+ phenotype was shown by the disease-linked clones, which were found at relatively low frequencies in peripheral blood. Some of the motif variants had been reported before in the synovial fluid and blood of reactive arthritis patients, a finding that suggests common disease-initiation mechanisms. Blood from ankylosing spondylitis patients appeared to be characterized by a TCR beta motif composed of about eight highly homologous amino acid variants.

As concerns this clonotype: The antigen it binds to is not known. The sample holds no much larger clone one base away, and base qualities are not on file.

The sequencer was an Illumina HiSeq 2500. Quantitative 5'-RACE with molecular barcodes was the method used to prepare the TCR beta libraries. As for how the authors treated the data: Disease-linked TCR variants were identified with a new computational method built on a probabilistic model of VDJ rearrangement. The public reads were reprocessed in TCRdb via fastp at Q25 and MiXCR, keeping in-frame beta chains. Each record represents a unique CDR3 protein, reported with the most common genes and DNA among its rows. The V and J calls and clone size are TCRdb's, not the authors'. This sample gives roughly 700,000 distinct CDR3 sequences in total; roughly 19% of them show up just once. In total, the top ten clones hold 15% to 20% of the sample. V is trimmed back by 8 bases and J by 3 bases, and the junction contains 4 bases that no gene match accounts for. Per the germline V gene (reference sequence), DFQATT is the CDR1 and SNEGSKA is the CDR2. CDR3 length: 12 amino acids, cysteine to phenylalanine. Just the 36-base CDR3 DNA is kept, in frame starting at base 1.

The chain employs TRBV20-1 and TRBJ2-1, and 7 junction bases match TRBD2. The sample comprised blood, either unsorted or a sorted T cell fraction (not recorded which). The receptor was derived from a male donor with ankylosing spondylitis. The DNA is TGCAGTATCGCGGGAGTCTACAATGAGCAGTTCTTC. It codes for CSIAGVYNEQFF.